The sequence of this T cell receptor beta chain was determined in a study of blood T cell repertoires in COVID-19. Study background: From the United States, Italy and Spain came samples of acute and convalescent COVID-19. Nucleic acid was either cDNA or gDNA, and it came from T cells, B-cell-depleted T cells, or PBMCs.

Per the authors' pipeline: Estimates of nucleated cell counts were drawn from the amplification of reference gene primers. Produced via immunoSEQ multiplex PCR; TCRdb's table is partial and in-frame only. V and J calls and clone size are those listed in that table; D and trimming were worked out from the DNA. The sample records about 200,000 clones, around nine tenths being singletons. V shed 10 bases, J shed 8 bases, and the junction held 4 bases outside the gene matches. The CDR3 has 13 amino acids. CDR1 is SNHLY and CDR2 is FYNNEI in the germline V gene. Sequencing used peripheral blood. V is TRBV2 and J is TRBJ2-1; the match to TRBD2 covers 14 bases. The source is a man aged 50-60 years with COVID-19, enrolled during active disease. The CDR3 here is CAKTGLAGDEQFF. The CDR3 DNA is TGTGCCAAGACGGGACTAGCGGGAGATGAGCAGTTCTTC.